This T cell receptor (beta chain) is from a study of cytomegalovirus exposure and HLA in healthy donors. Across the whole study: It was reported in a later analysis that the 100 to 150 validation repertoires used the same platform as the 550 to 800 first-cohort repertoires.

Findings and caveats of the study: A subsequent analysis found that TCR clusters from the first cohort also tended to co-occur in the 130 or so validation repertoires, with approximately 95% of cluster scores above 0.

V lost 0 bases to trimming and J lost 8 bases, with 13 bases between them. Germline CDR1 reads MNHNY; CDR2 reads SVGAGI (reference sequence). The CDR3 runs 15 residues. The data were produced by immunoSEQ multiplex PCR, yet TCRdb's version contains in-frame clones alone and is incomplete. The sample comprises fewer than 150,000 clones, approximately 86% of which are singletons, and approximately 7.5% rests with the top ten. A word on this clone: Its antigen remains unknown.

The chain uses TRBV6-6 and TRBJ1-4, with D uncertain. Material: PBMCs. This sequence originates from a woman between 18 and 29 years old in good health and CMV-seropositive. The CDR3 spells CASSYSTGSREKLFF. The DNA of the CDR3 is TGTGCCAGCAGTTACTCTACCGGGTCGAGAGAAAAACTGTTTTTT.